A single sample gave rise to the 10 T cell receptor beta chains below, sequenced in a study of early T cells in non-severe SARS-CoV-2 infection. TCRdb passed the 5' RACE reads through MiXCR, listing each CDR3 protein once. The sample records 55,000 to 80,000 distinct CDR3 sequences, 12% being singletons. Specimen: whole blood. These TCRs come from an adult who was a healthcare worker with PCR-confirmed SARS-CoV-2 infection or an uninfected control (not recorded which).

V and J are TRBV5-1 and TRBJ2-1, with 9 positions matching TRBD2. The CDR3 runs 13 residues. The V gene end was trimmed by 8 bases and the J gene end by 7 bases; junction bases not matched to a gene: 7. Germline loops: CDR1 SGHRS, CDR2 YFSETQ. CDR3 loop: CASRGLAKNEQFF. CDR3 DNA: TGCGCCAGTCGGGGACTAGCAAAAAATGAGCAGTTCTTC.

In its sample, this clonotype was seen many times. This chain connects TRBV6-4 to TRBJ2-1; D ambiguous. The CDR3 length is 14 residues. Trimming pared 10 bases from V and 0 bases from J, leaving 13 bases between. CDR1 is MRHNA and CDR2 is SNTAGT in the germline V gene. The CDR3 spells CAKTSGYSYNEQFF. CDR3 nucleotides: TGTGCCAAGACGTCCGGTTACTCCTACAATGAGCAGTTCTTC.

The chain employs TRBV12-3 or TRBV12-4 and TRBJ2-5, with D perhaps matching TRBD1 or TRBD2 (5 bases each). The CDR3 extends over 15 amino acids. The V end lost 7 bases, the J end lost 5 bases, and 20 bases lay between the germline ends. This CDR3 reads CASTRDGRRPETQYF. The CDR3 DNA reads as TGTGCCAGCACCCGGGACGGACGACGACCTGAGACCCAGTACTTC.

There are a few counts of this clonotype. The rearrangement links TRBV5-1 to TRBJ2-2, with D hard to call. V shed 0 bases and J shed 0 bases, with 9 bases lying between them. The CDR3 contains 16 residues. The germline V gene encodes CDR1 SGHRS and CDR2 YFSETQ. CDR3: CASSLAERSNTGELFF. In nucleotides, the CDR3 is TGCGCCAGCAGCTTGGCCGAGAGGTCGAACACCGGGGAGCTGTTTTTT.

Many counts were recorded for this clonotype. V and J are TRBV11-2 and TRBJ2-7, with TRBD2 matching over 7 bases. With V trimmed by 5 bases and J by 0 bases, 7 bases remained unmatched. There are 15 residues in the CDR3. The V gene's germline CDR1 is SGHAT and CDR2 FQNNGV. The CDR3 DNA reads as TGTGCCAGCAGCCCAGTAGCGGGTCCCTCCTACGAGCAGTACTTC. It is translated as CASSPVAGPSYEQYF.

The J gene is TRBJ1-1, the V gene TRBV6-5, with D hard to call. V was clipped by 2 bases and J by 0 bases, with 10 bases between them. CDR3 size: 15 residues. CDR1 and CDR2 from the germline V gene are MNHEY and SVGAGI. The CDR3 reads CASSYGSDVNTEAFF. CDR3 sequence (DNA): TGTGCCAGCAGTTACGGTTCAGACGTGAACACTGAAGCTTTCTTT.

Many counts were recorded for this clonotype. The chain has TRBV7-9 and TRBJ1-4; 7 nucleotides match TRBD1. Losses at the gene ends were 4 bases for V and 7 bases for J; bases not matched to a gene: 6. The CDR3 covers 14 residues. Germline values: CDR1 SEHNR, CDR2 FQNEAQ (reference sequence). The CDR3 DNA is TGTGCCAGCAGCTCTAACAGGGGAGTTGAAAAACTGTTTTTT. Amino acids: CASSSNRGVEKLFF.

This sequence joins TRBV7-9 and TRBJ2-1, with TRBD2 matching over 12 bases. The CDR3 is 20 residues long. With 6 bases clipped from V and 4 bases from J, the junction kept 19 bases outside the gene matches. Germline V gives CDR1 SEHNR, CDR2 FQNEAQ (reference sequence). CDR3 amino acids: CASSYPGLAGHHSSYNEQFF. The CDR3 DNA follows: TGTGCCAGCAGTTATCCGGGACTAGCGGGTCACCACTCTTCGTACAATGAGCAGTTCTTC.

This clonotype was seen only a few times. The genes are TRBV5-1 and TRBJ2-7, with 8 nucleotides matching TRBD2. V trimming: 3 bases; J trimming: 7 bases; junction bases outside the gene matches: 9. The CDR3 consists of 14 residues. CDR1 SGHRS and CDR2 YFSETQ come from the germline V gene. This CDR3 is CASSSGGDRREQYF. As DNA, the CDR3 is TGCGCCAGCAGCTCCGGGGGGGATAGGCGGGAGCAGTACTTC.

Regarding this clonotype: This may come from a read error, since a much larger clone is one base off. The rearrangement uses TRBV11-2 and TRBJ2-2; TRBD2 matches at 13 bases. Germline assignment: CDR1 SGHAT and CDR2 FQNNGV. V lost 10 bases, J lost 0 bases, and 8 bases stayed unmatched. The CDR3 length is 17 residues. CDR3 DNA: TGTGCCACCACCCGGGGACTAGCGGGAACGAACACCGGGGAGCTGTTTTTT. Encoded protein: CATTRGLAGTNTGELFF. The variable domain in full, with the rest retrieved from reference TRBV11-2 and TRBJ2-2, is EAGVAQSPRYKIIEKRQSVAFWCNPISGHATLYWYQQILGQGPKLLIQFQNNGVVDDSQLPKDRFSAERLKGVDSTLKIQPAKLEDSAVYLCATTRGLAGTNTGELFFGEGSRLTVL.